This T cell receptor (beta chain) was recovered during a study of immune evolution from preneoplasia to lung adenocarcinoma. Study results and limitations: Normal lung had highest clonality; later lesions appeared denser, more diverse.

About this clone: Its antigen is unknown.

Patient tissue came from resections in Japan or China, 2014–2017. Two lung cancer pathologists independently confirmed each histologic diagnosis. Method: immunoSEQ multiplex PCR; TCRdb's copy keeps in-frame clones and lacks some. In the table there are 1,500 to 2,000 clones, around 78% of which are singletons. CDR1 GTSNPN and CDR2 SVGIG come from the germline V gene (reference sequence). The CDR3 has 14 residues. The trim removed 2 bases at V and 2 bases at J, leaving 1 base unmatched. Sequencing was done on a sample of FFPE atypical adenomatous hyperplasia tissue from the lung. Subset defined: atypical adenomatous hyperplasia (AAH), lung preneoplasia. The chain carries TRBV30 and TRBJ1-5; the match to TRBD1 covers 9 bases. This clonotype originated in an older person with lung adenocarcinoma. As DNA, the CDR3 is TGTGCCTGGAGTCGGACAGGGGGCAATCAGCCCCAGCATTTT. It codes for CAWSRTGGNQPQHF.